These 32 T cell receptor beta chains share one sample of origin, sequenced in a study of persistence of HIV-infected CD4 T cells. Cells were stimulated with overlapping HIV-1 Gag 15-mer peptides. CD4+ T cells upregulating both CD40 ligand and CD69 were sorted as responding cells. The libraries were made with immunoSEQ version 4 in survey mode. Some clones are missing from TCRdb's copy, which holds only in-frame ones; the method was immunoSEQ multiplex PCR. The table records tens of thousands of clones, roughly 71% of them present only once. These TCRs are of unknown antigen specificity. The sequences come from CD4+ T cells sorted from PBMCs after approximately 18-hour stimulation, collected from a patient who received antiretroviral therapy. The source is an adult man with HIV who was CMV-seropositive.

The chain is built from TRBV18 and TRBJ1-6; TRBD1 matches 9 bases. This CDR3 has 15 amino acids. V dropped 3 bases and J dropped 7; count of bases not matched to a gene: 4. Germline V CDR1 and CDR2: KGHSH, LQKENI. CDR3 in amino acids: CASSPQGQGNSPLHF. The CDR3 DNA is TGTGCCAGCTCACCCCAGGGACAGGGAAATTCACCCCTCCACTTT. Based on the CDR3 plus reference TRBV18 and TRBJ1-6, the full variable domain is NAGVMQNPRHLVRRRGQEARLRCSPMKGHSHVYWYRQLPEEGLKFMVYLQKENIIDESGMPKERFSAEFPKEGPSILRIQQVVRGDSAAYFCASSPQGQGNSPLHFGNGTRLTVT.

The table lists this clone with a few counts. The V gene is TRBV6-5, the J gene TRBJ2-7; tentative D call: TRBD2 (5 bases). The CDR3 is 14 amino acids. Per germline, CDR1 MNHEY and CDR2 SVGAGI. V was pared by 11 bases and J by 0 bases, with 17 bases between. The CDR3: CASAGQSSSYEQYF. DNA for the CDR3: TGTGCCTCGGCGGGCCAGTCGAGCTCCTACGAGCAGTACTTC.

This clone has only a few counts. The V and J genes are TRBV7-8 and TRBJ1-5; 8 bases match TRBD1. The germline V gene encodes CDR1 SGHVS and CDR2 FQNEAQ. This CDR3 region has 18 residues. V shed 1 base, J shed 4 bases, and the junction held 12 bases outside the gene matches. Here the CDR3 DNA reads TGTGCCAGCAGCTTAGGCCAGGGGGCGACGGCATGGAATCAGCCCCAGCATTTT. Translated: CASSLGQGATAWNQPQHF.

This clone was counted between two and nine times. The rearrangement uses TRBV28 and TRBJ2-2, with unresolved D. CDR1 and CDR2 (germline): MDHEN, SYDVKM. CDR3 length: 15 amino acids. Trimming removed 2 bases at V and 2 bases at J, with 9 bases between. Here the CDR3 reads CASSLGQVNTGELFF. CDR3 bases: TGTGCCAGCAGTTTAGGCCAGGTCAACACCGGGGAGCTGTTTTTT.

The CDR3 region has the DNA TGTGCCAGCAGTCCTCCCTGGACAGGGAGCGGTTGGACCGGGGAGCTGTTTTTT. Protein product: CASSPPWTGSGWTGELFF. J is TRBJ2-2 and V is TRBV27, with 8 bases fitting TRBD1. Trimming took 5 bases from V and 5 from J; bases not matched to a gene: 16. Germline V gene lookup returns CDR1 MNHEY and CDR2 SMNVEV (reference sequence). The CDR3 runs 18 residues.

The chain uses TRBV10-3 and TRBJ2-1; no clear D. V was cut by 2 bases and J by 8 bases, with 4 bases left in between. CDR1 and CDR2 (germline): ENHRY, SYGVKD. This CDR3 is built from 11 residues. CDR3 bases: TGTGCCATCAGTGAGCCCTATGAGCAGTTCTTC. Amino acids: CAISEPYEQFF.

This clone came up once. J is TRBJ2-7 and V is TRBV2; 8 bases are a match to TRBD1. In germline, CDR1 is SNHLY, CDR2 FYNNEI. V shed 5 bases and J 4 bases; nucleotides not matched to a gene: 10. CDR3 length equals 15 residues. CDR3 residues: CASSPPGQASYEQYF. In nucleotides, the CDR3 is TGTGCCAGCAGTCCTCCGGGACAGGCGAGTTACGAGCAGTACTTC.

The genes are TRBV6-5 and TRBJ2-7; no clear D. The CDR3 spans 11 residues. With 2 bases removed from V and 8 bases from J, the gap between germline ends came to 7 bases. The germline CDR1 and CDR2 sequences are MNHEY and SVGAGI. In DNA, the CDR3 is TGTGCCAGCAGTTACCTGAGGCAGCAGTACTTC. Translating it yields CASSYLRQQYF.

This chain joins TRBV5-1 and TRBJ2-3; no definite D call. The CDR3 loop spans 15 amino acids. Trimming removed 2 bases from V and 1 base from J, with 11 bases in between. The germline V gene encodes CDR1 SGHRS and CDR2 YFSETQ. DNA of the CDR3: TGCGCCAGCAGCTTTGACGATTCGCGCACAGATACGCAGTATTTT. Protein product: CASSFDDSRTDTQYF. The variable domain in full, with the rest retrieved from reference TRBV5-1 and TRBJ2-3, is KAGVTQTPRYLIKTRGQQVTLSCSPISGHRSVSWYQQTPGQGLQFLFEYFSETQRNKGNFPGRFSGRQFSNSRSEMNVSTLELGDSALYLCASSFDDSRTDTQYFGPGTRLTVL.

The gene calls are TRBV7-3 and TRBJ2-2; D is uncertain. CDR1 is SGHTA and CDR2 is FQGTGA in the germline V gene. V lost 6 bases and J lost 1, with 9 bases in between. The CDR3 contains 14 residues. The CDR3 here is CASRSPGNTGELFF. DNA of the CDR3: TGTGCCAGCAGATCTCCAGGGAACACCGGGGAGCTGTTTTTT.

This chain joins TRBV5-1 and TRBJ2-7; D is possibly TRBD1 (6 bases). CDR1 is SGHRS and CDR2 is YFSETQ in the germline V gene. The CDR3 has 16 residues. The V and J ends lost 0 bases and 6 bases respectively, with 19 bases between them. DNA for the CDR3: TGCGCCAGCAGCTTGGCGCTCCTAAGGGGGTACTCCGAGCAGTACTTC. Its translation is CASSLALLRGYSEQYF.

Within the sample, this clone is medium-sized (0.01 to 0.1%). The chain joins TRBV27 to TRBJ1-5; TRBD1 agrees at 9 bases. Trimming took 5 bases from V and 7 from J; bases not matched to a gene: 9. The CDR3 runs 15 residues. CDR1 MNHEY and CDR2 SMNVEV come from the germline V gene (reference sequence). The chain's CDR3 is CASSASTGGEQPQHF. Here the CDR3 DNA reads TGTGCCAGCAGTGCCTCGACAGGGGGAGAACAGCCCCAGCATTTT.

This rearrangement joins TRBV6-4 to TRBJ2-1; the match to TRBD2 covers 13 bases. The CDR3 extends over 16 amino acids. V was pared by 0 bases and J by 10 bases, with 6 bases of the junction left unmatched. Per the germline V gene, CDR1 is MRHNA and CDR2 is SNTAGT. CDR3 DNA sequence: TGTGCCAGCAGTGACTCCACTAGCGGGGGGGCCGCGGAGCAGTTCTTC. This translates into CASSDSTSGGAAEQFF.

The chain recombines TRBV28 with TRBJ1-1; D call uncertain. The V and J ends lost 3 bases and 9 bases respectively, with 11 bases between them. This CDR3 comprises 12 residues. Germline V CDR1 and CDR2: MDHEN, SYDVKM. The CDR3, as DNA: TGTGCCAGCAGTTTTTCGGCAGCCCAAGCTTTCTTT. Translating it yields CASSFSAAQAFF. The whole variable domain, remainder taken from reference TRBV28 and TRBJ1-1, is DVKVTQSSRYLVKRTGEKVFLECVQDMDHENMFWYRQDPGLGLRLIYFSYDVKMKEKGDIPEGYSVSREKKERFSLILESASTNQTSMYLCASSFSAAQAFFGQGTRLTVV.

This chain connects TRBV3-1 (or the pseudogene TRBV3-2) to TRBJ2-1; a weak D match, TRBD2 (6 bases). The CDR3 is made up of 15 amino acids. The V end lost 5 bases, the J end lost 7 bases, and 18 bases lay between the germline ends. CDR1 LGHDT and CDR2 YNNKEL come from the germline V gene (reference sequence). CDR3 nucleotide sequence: TGTGCCAGCAGCTCTCAGGAGGGAGTAGGGAATGAGCAGTTCTTC. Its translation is CASSSQEGVGNEQFF.

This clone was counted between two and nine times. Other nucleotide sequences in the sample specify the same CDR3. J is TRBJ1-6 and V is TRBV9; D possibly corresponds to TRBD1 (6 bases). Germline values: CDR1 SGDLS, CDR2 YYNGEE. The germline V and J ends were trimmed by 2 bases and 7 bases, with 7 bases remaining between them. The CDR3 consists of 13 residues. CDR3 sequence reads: CASSVTGNSPLHF. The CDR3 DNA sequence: TGTGCCAGCAGCGTTACAGGGAATTCACCCCTCCACTTT.

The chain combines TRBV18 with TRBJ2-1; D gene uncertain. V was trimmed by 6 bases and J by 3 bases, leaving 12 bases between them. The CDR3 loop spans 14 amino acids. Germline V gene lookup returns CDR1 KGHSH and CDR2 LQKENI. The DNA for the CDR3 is TGTGCCAGCTCCCCCCGGTCCCACTACAATGAGCAGTTCTTC. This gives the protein CASSPRSHYNEQFF. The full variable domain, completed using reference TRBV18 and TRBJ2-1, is NAGVMQNPRHLVRRRGQEARLRCSPMKGHSHVYWYRQLPEEGLKFMVYLQKENIIDESGMPKERFSAEFPKEGPSILRIQQVVRGDSAAYFCASSPRSHYNEQFFGPGTRLTVL.

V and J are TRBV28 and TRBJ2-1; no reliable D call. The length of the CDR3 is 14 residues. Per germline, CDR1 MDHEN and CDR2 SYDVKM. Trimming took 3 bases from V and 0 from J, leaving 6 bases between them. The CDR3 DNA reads TGTGCCAGCAGTTTGAGTGGCTCCTACAATGAGCAGTTCTTC. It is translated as CASSLSGSYNEQFF.

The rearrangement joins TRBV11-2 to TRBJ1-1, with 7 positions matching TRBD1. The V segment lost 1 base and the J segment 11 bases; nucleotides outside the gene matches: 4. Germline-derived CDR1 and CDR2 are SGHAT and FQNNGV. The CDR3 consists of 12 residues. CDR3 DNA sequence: TGTGCCAGCAGCTTAGGGGGGACAGCGGCTTTCTTT. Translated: CASSLGGTAAFF.

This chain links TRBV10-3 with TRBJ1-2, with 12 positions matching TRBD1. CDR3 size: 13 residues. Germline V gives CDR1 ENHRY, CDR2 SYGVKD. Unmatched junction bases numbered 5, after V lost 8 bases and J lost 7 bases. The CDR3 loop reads CAIRDRGLGGYTF. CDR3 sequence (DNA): TGTGCCATCCGGGACAGGGGGCTCGGTGGCTACACCTTC.

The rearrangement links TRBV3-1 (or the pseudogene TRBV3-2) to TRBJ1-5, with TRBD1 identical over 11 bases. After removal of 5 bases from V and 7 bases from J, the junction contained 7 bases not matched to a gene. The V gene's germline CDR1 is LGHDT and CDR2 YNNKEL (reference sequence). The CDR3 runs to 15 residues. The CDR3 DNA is TGTGCCAGCAGCTTTGGGGGACAGGGGGACCAGCCCCAGCATTTT. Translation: CASSFGGQGDQPQHF.

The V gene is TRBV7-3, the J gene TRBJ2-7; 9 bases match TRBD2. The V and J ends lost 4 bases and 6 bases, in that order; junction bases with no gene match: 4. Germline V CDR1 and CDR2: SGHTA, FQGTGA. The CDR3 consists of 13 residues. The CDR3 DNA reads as TGTGCCAGCAGCTCGGGACTAGCTGCCGAGCAGTACTTC. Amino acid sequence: CASSSGLAAEQYF.

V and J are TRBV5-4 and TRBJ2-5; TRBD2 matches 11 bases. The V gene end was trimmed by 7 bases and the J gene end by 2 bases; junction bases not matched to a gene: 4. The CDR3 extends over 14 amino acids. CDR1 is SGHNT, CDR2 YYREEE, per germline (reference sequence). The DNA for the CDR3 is TGTGCCAGCCAAACTAGCGGGGGACAAGAGACCCAGTACTTC. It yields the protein CASQTSGGQETQYF.

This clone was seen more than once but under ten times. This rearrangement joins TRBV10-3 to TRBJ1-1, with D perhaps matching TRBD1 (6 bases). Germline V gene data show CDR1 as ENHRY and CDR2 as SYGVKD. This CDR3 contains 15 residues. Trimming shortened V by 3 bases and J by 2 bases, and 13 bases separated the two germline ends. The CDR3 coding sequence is TGTGCCATCAGTGAAGAGGGGGTAGCAAACACTGAAGCTTTCTTT. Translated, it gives CAISEEGVANTEAFF.

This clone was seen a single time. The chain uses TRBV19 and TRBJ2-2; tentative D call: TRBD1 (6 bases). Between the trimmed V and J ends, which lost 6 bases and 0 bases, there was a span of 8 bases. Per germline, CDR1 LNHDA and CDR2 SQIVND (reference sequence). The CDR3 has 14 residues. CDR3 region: CASRRTANTGELFF. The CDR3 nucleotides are TGTGCCAGTAGAAGGACAGCGAACACCGGGGAGCTGTTTTTT.

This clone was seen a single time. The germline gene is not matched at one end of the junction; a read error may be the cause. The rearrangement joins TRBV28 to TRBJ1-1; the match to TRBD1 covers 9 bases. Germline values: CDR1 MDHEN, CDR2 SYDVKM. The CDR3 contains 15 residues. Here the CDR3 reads CASSPAGTGNAEAFF. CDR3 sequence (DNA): TGTGCCAGCAGTCCGGCCGGGACAGGGAACGCTGAAGCTTTCTTT.

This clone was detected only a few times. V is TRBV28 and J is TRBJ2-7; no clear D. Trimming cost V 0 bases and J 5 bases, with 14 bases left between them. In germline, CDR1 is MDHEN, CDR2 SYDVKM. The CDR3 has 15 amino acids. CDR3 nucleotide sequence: TGTGCCAGCAGTTTATGGGGCAGTGCGACCCACGAGCAGTACTTC. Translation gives CASSLWGSATHEQYF. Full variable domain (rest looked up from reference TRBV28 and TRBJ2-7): DVKVTQSSRYLVKRTGEKVFLECVQDMDHENMFWYRQDPGLGLRLIYFSYDVKMKEKGDIPEGYSVSREKKERFSLILESASTNQTSMYLCASSLWGSATHEQYFGPGTRLTVT.

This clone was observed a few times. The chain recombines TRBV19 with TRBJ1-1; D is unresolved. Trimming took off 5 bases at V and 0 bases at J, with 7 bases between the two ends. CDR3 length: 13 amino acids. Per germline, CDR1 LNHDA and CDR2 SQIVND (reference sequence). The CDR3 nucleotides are TGTGCCAGTAGTCAAGCCATGAACACTGAAGCTTTCTTT. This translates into CASSQAMNTEAFF.

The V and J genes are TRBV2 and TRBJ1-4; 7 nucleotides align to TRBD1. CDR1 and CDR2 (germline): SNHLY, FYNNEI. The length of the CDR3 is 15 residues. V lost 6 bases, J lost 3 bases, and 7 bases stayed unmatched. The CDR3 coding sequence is TGTGCCAGCAGGGCCAGACAGGGTTCTAATGAAAAACTGTTTTTT. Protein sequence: CASRARQGSNEKLFF.

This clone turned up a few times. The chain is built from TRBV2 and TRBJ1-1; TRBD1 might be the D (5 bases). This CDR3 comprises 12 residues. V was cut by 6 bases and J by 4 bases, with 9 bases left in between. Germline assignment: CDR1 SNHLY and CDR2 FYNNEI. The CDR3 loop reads CASRAGGTEAFF. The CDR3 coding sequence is TGTGCCAGCAGGGCCGGGGGCACTGAAGCTTTCTTT.

DNA for the CDR3: TGTGCCAGCAGCCAAGTATACACCGATCAGCCCCAGCATTTT. It encodes CASSQVYTDQPQHF. This chain joins TRBV3-1 (or the pseudogene TRBV3-2) and TRBJ1-5, with D unclear. Germline V gene data show CDR1 as LGHDT and CDR2 as YNNKEL (reference sequence). The length of the CDR3 is 14 residues. V lost 1 base and J 5 bases, leaving 9 bases between the germline ends.

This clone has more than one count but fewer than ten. The CDR3 protein is CSASQWTGYEQYF. The CDR3 DNA reads as TGCAGTGCTAGTCAGTGGACAGGCTACGAGCAGTACTTC. The chain couples TRBV20-1 to TRBJ2-7, with 7 bases aligning to TRBD1. V was clipped by 3 bases and J by 3 bases; unmatched bases: 5. CDR3 length: 13 amino acids. Germline assignment: CDR1 DFQATT and CDR2 SNEGSKA (reference sequence).